Below are 21 T cell receptor beta chains sequenced from a single sample in a study of Graves' ophthalmopathy and Graves' hyperthyroidism. Amplification of TCR beta CDR3 regions used RNA transcripts. Amplification began with first-round RT-PCR using HTBI primers, then second-round multiplex PCR was performed. MiXCR was run by TCRdb on the multiplex PCR reads, yielding one entry per CDR3 protein. This table holds about 400,000 distinct CDR3 sequences, roughly 14% found once. The sequenced sample consisted of peripheral blood. These receptors all come from a woman aged 18-35 years with stable Graves' hyperthyroidism.

As regards this clonotype: This may arise from a read error, as a much more abundant clone is one base away. This chain uses TRBV29-1 with TRBJ1-1; D gene uncertain. The CDR3 has 11 amino acids. Germline V gene lookup returns CDR1 SQVTM and CDR2 ANQGSEA. CDR3: CSSGQNTEACF. The CDR3 bases are TGCAGCTCCGGGCAGAACACTGAAGCTTGCTTT.

This clonotype was found many times. Compared with germline, one end of the junction differs, possibly owing to a read error. The V call is TRBV14, the J call TRBJ1-3; D gene uncertain. Germline V gives CDR1 SGHDN, CDR2 FVKESK. CDR3 length: 11 amino acids. The CDR3 loop reads CASISGNTIYF. The CDR3 nucleotides read TGTGCAAGCATATCTGGAAACACCATATATTTT.

This clonotype has just a few counts. The genes are TRBV5-1 and TRBJ2-7; D is undetermined. The V and J ends lost 6 bases and 6 bases respectively, with 16 bases between them. Per germline, CDR1 SGHRS and CDR2 YFSETQ. This CDR3 comprises 13 residues. CDR3: CASTPGPFGEQYF. The CDR3 bases are TGCGCCAGCACCCCCGGCCCTTTCGGCGAGCAGTACTTC.

This clonotype came up a few times. This chain connects TRBV10-3 to TRBJ1-2; TRBD1 matches 7 bases. V lost 7 bases to trimming and J lost 0 bases; unmatched junction nucleotides: 14. Germline CDR1 and CDR2: ENHRY and SYGVKD. The CDR3 is made up of 17 amino acids. The CDR3 DNA sequence: TGTGCCATCAATCTTGGGACAGAGTCCTCCACTAACTATGGCTACACCTTC. Its protein product is CAINLGTESSTNYGYTF.

This clonotype was detected ten times or more. The V gene is TRBV12-5, the J gene TRBJ1-2; D remains ambiguous. V gave up 1 base and J gave up 4 bases, with 4 bases separating them. The germline gives CDR1 LGHNT, CDR2 FRNRAP. This CDR3 is 12 amino acids long. In nucleotides, the CDR3 is TGTGCTAGTGGTTTGGCCCGCTATGGCTACACCTTC. It encodes CASGLARYGYTF. Complete variable domain (other parts from reference TRBV12-5 and TRBJ1-2): DARVTQTPRHKVTEMGQEVTMRCQPILGHNTVFWYRQTMMQGLELLAYFRNRAPLDDSGMPKDRFSAEMPDATLATLKIQPSEPRDSAVYFCASGLARYGYTFGSGTRLTVV.

This clonotype has at least ten counts. The gene calls are TRBV20-1 and TRBJ2-5; 12 bases line up with TRBD2. The germline CDR1 and CDR2 sequences are DFQATT and SNEGSKA (reference sequence). The CDR3 sequence is 16 residues long. Germline trimming cut 3 bases from V and 5 bases from J; bases unmatched to any gene: 10. The CDR3 bases are TGCAGTGCTAGTAAAGGTGCTAGCGGGGGGGTGGAGACCCAGTACTTC. Residues: CSASKGASGGVETQYF.

This clonotype was seen repeatedly, ten times or more. The chain is built from TRBV10-1 and TRBJ2-5; perhaps D is TRBD1 or TRBD2 (5 bases each). V lost 4 bases and J 0 bases, leaving 9 bases between the germline ends. This CDR3 is 14 amino acids long. Looked up from germline, CDR1 is WNHNN and CDR2 is SYGVQD (reference sequence). DNA for the CDR3: TGCGCCAGCAGTGGGGGACGGAACCAAGAGACCCAGTACTTC. Translation: CASSGGRNQETQYF.

This clonotype was observed at least ten times. The gene calls are TRBV6-1 and TRBJ1-6; 8 bases map to TRBD1. The CDR3 totals 15 residues. The germline gives CDR1 MNHNS, CDR2 SASEGT. V was clipped by 6 bases and J by 5 bases; unmatched bases: 6. CDR3 in DNA: TGTGCCAGCAGGGGCAGGGACAGGAATAATTCACCCCTCCACTTT. Protein: CASRGRDRNNSPLHF.

This clonotype was seen repeatedly, ten times or more. The chain is built from TRBV7-2 and TRBJ2-4, with 12 bases that match TRBD2. This CDR3 has 17 residues. V gave up 5 bases and J gave up 2 bases; unmatched junction bases: 7. The germline V gene has CDR1 SGHTA and CDR2 FQGNSA. CDR3 DNA sequence: TGTGCCAGCAGCAGCTGGACTAGCGGGGTGTCCAAAAACATTCAGTACTTC. Its protein is CASSSWTSGVSKNIQYF.

This clonotype was seen many times. The chain combines TRBV20-1 with TRBJ2-7; D may be TRBD2 (6 bases). This CDR3 contains 14 residues. Germline CDR1 DFQATT, CDR2 SNEGSKA (reference sequence). The V and J ends lost 7 bases and 5 bases respectively, with 21 bases between them. The CDR3 sequence is CSVYAGPRNHEQYF. The CDR3 bases are TGCAGTGTCTACGCGGGACCCCGGAACCACGAGCAGTACTTC.

This clonotype has at least ten counts. This chain connects TRBV29-1 to TRBJ2-7; tentatively, D is TRBD2 (6 bases). V shed 3 bases and J shed 1 base, with 10 bases lying between them. The CDR3 is 13 amino acids. CDR1 is SQVTM, CDR2 ANQGSEA, per germline. In DNA form, the CDR3 reads TGCAGCGTTGAGTCGGGAGATTCCTACGAGCAGTACTTC. It translates to CSVESGDSYEQYF.

This clonotype was counted ten times or more. This chain links TRBV7-3 with TRBJ1-1; weak D call: TRBD1 (5 bases). Trimming took 5 bases from V and 0 from J, leaving 10 bases between them. This CDR3 has 14 amino acids. CDR1 is SGHTA, CDR2 FQGTGA, per germline. The CDR3 DNA sequence: TGTGCCAGCAGCCAAACAGGTATGAACACTGAAGCTTTCTTT. This translates into CASSQTGMNTEAFF.

This clonotype was recorded many times. In nucleotides, the CDR3 is TGTGCCACCAGTGATTTATCGTCAGGGGAGACCCAGTACTTC. Protein sequence: CATSDLSSGETQYF. The rearrangement links TRBV24-1 to TRBJ2-5; maybe TRBD1 (5 bases). CDR1 KGHDR and CDR2 SFDVKD come from the germline V gene. Trimming shortened V by 1 base and J by 5 bases, and 10 bases separated the two germline ends. CDR3 length equals 14 residues.

Comments on this clonotype: The junction differs from germline at one of its ends, possibly a read error. The V call is TRBV12-5, the J call TRBJ2-4; D possibly uses TRBD1 or TRBD2 (6 bases each). This CDR3 has 16 amino acids. In germline, CDR1 is LGHNT, CDR2 FRNRAP. The CDR3 DNA reads TGTGCTAGTGGCACCGGACAGCTACTAGCCAAAAACGTTCAGTACTTC. As protein: CASGTGQLLAKNVQYF.

The V gene is TRBV7-9, the J gene TRBJ2-5; a possible D gene is TRBD1 (6 bases). The CDR3 has 16 residues. The V end lost 3 bases, the J end lost 0 bases, and 14 bases lay between the germline ends. Germline V gene lookup returns CDR1 SEHNR and CDR2 FQNEAQ (reference sequence). The CDR3 here is CASSFPGVGHQETQYF. The CDR3 region has the DNA TGTGCCAGCAGCTTCCCAGGGGTTGGTCACCAAGAGACCCAGTACTTC.

This clonotype occurred many times. This chain connects TRBV19 to TRBJ1-1, with unresolved D. V shed 3 bases and J shed 7 bases, with 12 bases lying between them. Germline CDR1 and CDR2: LNHDA and SQIVND (reference sequence). The CDR3 has 13 residues. DNA for the CDR3: TGTGCCAGTAGTATCGAGGCGGGTCTTGAAGCTTTCTTT. Its protein is CASSIEAGLEAFF.

This clonotype has a count of ten or more. This chain joins TRBV10-2 and TRBJ2-7; perhaps TRBD2 as D (6 bases). The CDR3 contains 14 residues. Per germline, CDR1 WSHSY and CDR2 SAAADI. V was cut by 6 bases and J by 3 bases, with 15 bases left in between. As DNA, the CDR3 is TGCGCCAGCAGGGGCGGACTACTATACTACGAGCAGTACTTC. Translating gives CASRGGLLYYEQYF.

The chain couples TRBV28 to TRBJ1-1; D not resolved. Between the trimmed V and J ends, which lost 5 bases and 3 bases, there was a span of 16 bases. The CDR3 consists of 15 residues. Looked up from germline, CDR1 is MDHEN and CDR2 is SYDVKM. The CDR3 bases are TGTGCCAGCAGTACCCGGGAACAATTGGACACTGAAGCTTTCTTT. Its translation: CASSTREQLDTEAFF.

This clonotype was recorded at least ten times. This rearrangement joins TRBV20-1 to TRBJ1-5; no firm D call. With 3 bases removed from V and 4 bases from J, the gap between germline ends came to 10 bases. The CDR3 runs to 13 residues. Per germline, CDR1 DFQATT and CDR2 SNEGSKA (reference sequence). This CDR3 reads CSASTTRNQPQHF. The CDR3 nucleotides are TGCAGTGCTAGTACGACCCGTAATCAGCCCCAGCATTTT.

This clonotype was observed at least ten times. The chain carries TRBV5-4 and TRBJ1-5, with TRBD1 matching 8 bases. The CDR3 sequence is 17 residues long. Per the germline V gene, CDR1 is SGHNT and CDR2 is YYREEE (reference sequence). Trimming at V came to 1 base and at J to 0 bases, leaving 6 bases not matched to a gene. This CDR3 is CASSLFGQGDSNQPQHF. The CDR3 nucleotides read TGTGCCAGCAGCTTGTTCGGACAGGGTGATAGCAATCAGCCCCAGCATTTT.

This clonotype was detected ten times or more. The chain carries TRBV27 and TRBJ2-7; 10 bases align to TRBD1. CDR3 length equals 13 residues. V lost 10 bases to trimming and J lost 3 bases; unmatched junction nucleotides: 6. Germline CDR1 and CDR2: MNHEY and SMNVEV (reference sequence). The CDR3 loop reads CATLTGGFYEQYF. DNA for the CDR3: TGTGCCACTCTGACAGGGGGCTTCTACGAGCAGTACTTC.